The 26 T cell receptor beta chains presented below share a single source sample, sequenced in a study of blood T cell repertoires in COVID-19. Assay used: immunoSEQ multiplex PCR; TCRdb lists only in-frame clones, some missing. The data show approximately 74,000 clones, with 65% to 85% seen just once and approximately 16% held by the top ten. Material for sequencing was peripheral blood. The receptors shown here come from a man in his 60s with acute or convalescent COVID-19.

The V and J genes are TRBV7-8 and TRBJ1-6; 7 bases line up with TRBD1. V lost 5 bases, J lost 11 bases, and 15 bases stayed unmatched. Germline V gives CDR1 SGHVS, CDR2 FQNEAQ. The CDR3 is 16 amino acids. CDR3 DNA sequence: TGTGCCAGCAGCCGAAGGACCGGGACAGCTCAACCACCCCTCCACTTT. Translating it yields CASSRRTGTAQPPLHF.

This clone was detected a few times. The chain uses TRBV6-5 and TRBJ1-2; 8 bases match TRBD1. The V gene end was trimmed by 11 bases and the J gene end by 3 bases; junction bases not matched to a gene: 8. The CDR3 is 13 residues long. CDR1 is MNHEY and CDR2 is SVGAGI in the germline V gene. The CDR3 sequence is CAVGQGLHYGYTF. The DNA for the CDR3 is TGTGCCGTAGGACAGGGTTTGCACTATGGCTACACCTTC.

The gene calls are TRBV5-1 and TRBJ2-2, with D unclear. The V and J ends lost 4 bases and 4 bases respectively, with 8 bases between them. CDR1 and CDR2 from the germline V gene are SGHRS and YFSETQ. CDR3 length equals 13 residues. This CDR3 is CASSMDGTGELFF. Written as DNA, the CDR3 is TGCGCCAGCAGCATGGACGGCACCGGGGAGCTGTTTTTT.

The sample holds many counts of this clone. The gene calls are TRBV11-2 and TRBJ2-1, with D possibly matching TRBD2 (6 bases). Trimming removed 4 bases at V and 7 bases at J, with 23 bases between. The CDR3 loop spans 17 amino acids. Germline lookup yields CDR1 SGHAT and CDR2 FQNNGV. The CDR3 region is CASSSSGLLQGSNEQFF. CDR3 nucleotides: TGTGCCAGCAGCTCTTCGGGACTCCTTCAAGGGTCGAATGAGCAGTTCTTC. Drawing the rest from reference TRBV11-2 and TRBJ2-1, the complete variable domain is EAGVAQSPRYKIIEKRQSVAFWCNPISGHATLYWYQQILGQGPKLLIQFQNNGVVDDSQLPKDRFSAERLKGVDSTLKIQPAKLEDSAVYLCASSSSGLLQGSNEQFFGPGTRLTVL.

The chain couples TRBV4-3 to TRBJ1-1; unclear D gene. Trimming pared 1 base from V and 8 bases from J, leaving 11 bases between. From germline, CDR1 is LGHNA and CDR2 YSLEER. The CDR3 is 13 residues long. In nucleotides, the CDR3 is TGCGCCAGCAGCCAAGTCTCGGGAGACGAAGCTTTCTTT. Protein sequence: CASSQVSGDEAFF.

This rearrangement joins TRBV18 to TRBJ1-5; TRBD1 is a possible D gene (6 bases). The CDR3 is 16 residues long. V lost 0 bases and J 2 bases, leaving 11 bases between the germline ends. Germline V gene sequence: CDR1 KGHSH, CDR2 LQKENI. DNA for the CDR3: TGTGCCAGCTCACCACCGGGAGCAGGGGGCAATCAGCCCCAGCATTTT. This sequence encodes CASSPPGAGGNQPQHF.

The chain is built from TRBV11-2 and TRBJ2-1, with 7 positions matching TRBD2. The CDR3 is made up of 18 amino acids. With 5 bases clipped from V and 0 bases from J, the junction kept 13 bases outside the gene matches. From germline, CDR1 is SGHAT and CDR2 FQNNGV. CDR3 sequence reads: CASSNPGLSYSSYNEQFF. The CDR3 DNA sequence: TGTGCCAGCAGCAACCCGGGACTATCGTACAGCTCCTACAATGAGCAGTTCTTC. The whole variable domain, filled in from reference TRBV11-2 and TRBJ2-1, reads EAGVAQSPRYKIIEKRQSVAFWCNPISGHATLYWYQQILGQGPKLLIQFQNNGVVDDSQLPKDRFSAERLKGVDSTLKIQPAKLEDSAVYLCASSNPGLSYSSYNEQFFGPGTRLTVL.

The rearrangement joins TRBV6-5 to TRBJ2-5, with D unresolved. CDR3 length: 14 amino acids. V lost 7 bases and J lost 2, with 14 bases in between. Germline V gives CDR1 MNHEY, CDR2 SVGAGI. The CDR3 sequence is CASTKSTVQETQYF. The CDR3 coding sequence is TGTGCCAGCACCAAGAGCACAGTTCAAGAGACCCAGTACTTC.

The V gene is TRBV3-1 (or the pseudogene TRBV3-2), the J gene TRBJ1-1, with a possible D match to TRBD1 (5 bases). CDR3 size: 16 residues. With 0 bases removed from V and 1 base from J, the gap between germline ends came to 12 bases. Germline V gene sequence: CDR1 LGHDT, CDR2 YNNKEL (reference sequence). CDR3 sequence: CASSQERGVANTEAFF. Written as DNA, the CDR3 is TGTGCCAGCAGCCAAGAACGGGGGGTGGCGAACACTGAAGCTTTCTTT.

The genes are TRBV5-1 and TRBJ1-6, with 8 bases fitting TRBD1. The CDR3 totals 16 residues. Germline V gene sequence: CDR1 SGHRS, CDR2 YFSETQ. Losses at the gene ends were 0 bases for V and 9 bases for J; bases not matched to a gene: 8. The CDR3, as DNA: TGCGCCAGCAGCTTGGCCGGGGGACAGGTGCTTTCACCCCTCCACTTT. This translates into CASSLAGGQVLSPLHF.

The genes are TRBV24-1 and TRBJ2-3; TRBD2 matches at 11 bases. J gave up 2 bases and V 4 bases, and 7 bases lay outside the gene matches. Germline CDR1 KGHDR, CDR2 SFDVKD. The CDR3 has 17 residues. DNA of the CDR3: TGTGCCACCAGTGAGCGGACTAGCGGGCCGAACACAGATACGCAGTATTTT. This gives the protein CATSERTSGPNTDTQYF.

This clone has only a few counts. The chain joins TRBV5-8 to TRBJ1-5, with D unresolved. The germline gives CDR1 SGHTS, CDR2 YDEGEE. The CDR3 consists of 15 residues. V gave up 0 bases and J gave up 2 bases, with 9 bases separating them. CDR3 nucleotide sequence: TGTGCCAGCAGCTTGGAGCCAGGCCGCAATCAGCCCCAGCATTTT. This translates into CASSLEPGRNQPQHF.

The V and J genes are TRBV7-2 and TRBJ2-7, with D possibly being TRBD2 (6 bases). The CDR3 length is 14 residues. The ends were cut back, 2 bases at V and 2 bases at J, with 10 bases in the middle. Germline loops: CDR1 SGHTA, CDR2 FQGNSA. CDR3 loop: CASSLSGRTYEQYF. As DNA, the CDR3 is TGTGCCAGCAGCTTATCGGGGAGGACCTACGAGCAGTACTTC.

The chain carries TRBV7-8 and TRBJ1-1; tentatively, D is TRBD1 (5 bases). Germline loops: CDR1 SGHVS, CDR2 FQNEAQ. V dropped 1 base and J dropped 4 bases, with 13 bases sitting between them. The CDR3 consists of 15 residues. CDR3 in amino acids: CASSLEVGGATEAFF. DNA for the CDR3: TGTGCCAGCAGCTTAGAGGTCGGGGGAGCCACTGAAGCTTTCTTT. The complete variable domain, with remaining parts taken from reference TRBV7-8 and TRBJ1-1, reads GAGVSQSPRYKVAKRGQDVALRCDPISGHVSLFWYQQALGQGPEFLTYFQNEAQLDKSGLPSDRFFAERPEGSVSTLKIQRTQQEDSAVYLCASSLEVGGATEAFFGQGTRLTVV.

The gene calls are TRBV19 and TRBJ1-3, with D unclear. The ends were cut back, 1 base at V and 4 bases at J, with 5 bases in the middle. Germline CDR1 is LNHDA and CDR2 is SQIVND (reference sequence). The CDR3 sequence is 13 residues long. The CDR3 loop reads CASSIGSGNTIYF. For the CDR3, the DNA is TGTGCCAGTAGTATAGGTTCGGGAAACACCATATATTTT.

The chain joins TRBV5-4 to TRBJ2-7; TRBD2 agrees at 8 bases. Germline V gene lookup returns CDR1 SGHNT and CDR2 YYREEE (reference sequence). The CDR3 totals 15 residues. V was clipped by 4 bases and J by 0 bases; unmatched bases: 6. The CDR3 region has the DNA TGTGCCAGCAGCCCGGGACTAGAAGTCTCCTACGAGCAGTACTTC. Its protein is CASSPGLEVSYEQYF. Full variable domain (outside the CDR3, taken from reference TRBV5-4 and TRBJ2-7): ETGVTQSPTHLIKTRGQQVTLRCSSQSGHNTVSWYQQALGQGPQFIFQYYREEENGRGNFPPRFSGLQFPNYSSELNVNALELDDSALYLCASSPGLEVSYEQYFGPGTRLTVT.

This clone occurred a few times. The chain joins TRBV5-1 to TRBJ2-5; weak D call: TRBD2 (6 bases). Trimming took off 4 bases at V and 2 bases at J, with 15 bases between the two ends. Germline CDR1 reads SGHRS; CDR2 reads YFSETQ. The CDR3 runs to 15 residues. The CDR3 here is CASSTGPGGQETQYF. In nucleotides, the CDR3 is TGCGCCAGCAGCACCGGGCCAGGAGGGCAAGAGACCCAGTACTTC.

This rearrangement joins TRBV11-3 to TRBJ2-7, with 8 bases aligning to TRBD1. Germline V lookup: CDR1 SGHNT, CDR2 YENEEA. The CDR3 consists of 15 residues. After removal of 3 bases from V and 2 bases from J, the junction contained 6 bases not matched to a gene. The CDR3 spells CASSFSGTGAYEQYF. In nucleotides, the CDR3 is TGTGCCAGCAGCTTCTCCGGGACAGGAGCCTACGAGCAGTACTTC.

Here the CDR3 DNA reads TGTGCCAGCAGCTTCTCAGGGGGTAACGGCTACACCTTC. Its protein is CASSFSGGNGYTF. The chain has TRBV11-2 and TRBJ1-2, with 7 bases that match TRBD1. CDR3 length equals 13 residues. V lost 3 bases, J lost 8 bases, and 6 bases stayed unmatched. Germline lookup yields CDR1 SGHAT and CDR2 FQNNGV.

The CDR3 is CASSVGTGYTF. The CDR3 nucleotides read TGTGCCAGTAGCGTCGGGACAGGCTACACCTTC. The rearrangement links TRBV19 to TRBJ1-2; a weak D match, TRBD1 (6 bases). V was trimmed by 6 bases and J by 8 bases, leaving 10 bases between them. Germline-derived CDR1 and CDR2 are LNHDA and SQIVND (reference sequence). The CDR3 runs to 11 residues.

V usage is TRBV6-1 and J usage is TRBJ1-3; D not resolved. Germline V gene lookup returns CDR1 MNHNS and CDR2 SASEGT. There are 15 residues in the CDR3. V shed 1 base and J shed 0 bases, with 7 bases lying between them. The chain's CDR3 is CASSEVAFSGNTIYF. CDR3 bases: TGTGCCAGCAGTGAAGTAGCGTTCTCTGGAAACACCATATATTTT.

The chain carries TRBV4-2 and TRBJ1-1; tentatively, D is TRBD1 (5 bases). The CDR3 spans 14 residues. Per germline, CDR1 LGHNA and CDR2 YNFKEQ. V lost 3 bases and J lost 6, with 14 bases in between. CDR3 amino acids: CASSQGRGWAEAFF. CDR3 DNA sequence: TGTGCCAGCAGCCAGGGGAGGGGTTGGGCTGAAGCTTTCTTT.

The V and J genes are TRBV6-2 or TRBV6-3 and TRBJ2-7; D is perhaps TRBD1 (6 bases). The V gene lost 5 bases and the J gene lost 3 bases, with 11 bases spanning the gap. Germline values: CDR1 MNHEY, CDR2 SVGEGT. The CDR3 sequence is 13 residues long. The CDR3 here is CASSTGISYEQYF. The CDR3 nucleotides read TGTGCCAGCAGTACAGGGATCAGCTACGAGCAGTACTTC.

This rearrangement joins TRBV6-2 or TRBV6-3 to TRBJ1-2, with 8 bases matching TRBD1. This CDR3 comprises 14 residues. Germline values: CDR1 MNHEY, CDR2 SVGEGT. V shed 4 bases and J 7 bases; nucleotides not matched to a gene: 8. The CDR3 sequence is CASSSHTGGIGYTF. The CDR3 DNA follows: TGTGCCAGCAGTTCCCACACAGGGGGGATTGGCTACACCTTC.

As regards this clone: Given a much more abundant clone one base away, this may be a read error. The chain employs TRBV27 and TRBJ2-2; 7 positions agree with TRBD1. The CDR3 has 14 residues. Unmatched junction bases numbered 2, after V lost 6 bases and J lost 1 base. Germline V gene data show CDR1 as MNHEY and CDR2 as SMNVEV (reference sequence). The CDR3 DNA follows: TGTGCCAGCAGCCGACAGGGGAACACCGGGGAGCTGTTTTTT. This codes for CASSRQGNTGELFF.

J is TRBJ2-3 and V is TRBV2, with TRBD2 matching 8 bases. This CDR3 is built from 17 residues. Germline CDR1 SNHLY, CDR2 FYNNEI. The J segment lost 5 bases and the V segment lost 9 bases, leaving 19 bases of the junction unmatched. The CDR3, as DNA: TGTGCCAGTTCCCGGGAGGGAGCTCGATTAACAGTAGATACGCAGTATTTT. Amino acid sequence: CASSREGARLTVDTQYF.